This T cell receptor beta chain was recovered during a study of blood T cell repertoires in COVID-19. CDR3 length equals 16 residues. Between the trimmed V and J ends, which lost 2 bases and 2 bases, there was a span of 15 bases. CDR1 is SQVTM, CDR2 ANQGSEA, per germline. Data came from immunoSEQ multiplex PCR; TCRdb stores just in-frame clones and leaves some out. This sample has some 250,000 clones, with roughly 90% found just once. The genes are TRBV29-1 and TRBJ2-2; no clear D gene. The sequenced sample was PBMCs or T cells enriched from blood (not recorded which). This clonotype was sampled from a man in his forties who had recovered from COVID-19. CDR3 nucleotides: TGCAGCGTTGAAACGAAGGAACAGATAAACACCGGGGAGCTGTTTTTT. This encodes CSVETKEQINTGELFF.